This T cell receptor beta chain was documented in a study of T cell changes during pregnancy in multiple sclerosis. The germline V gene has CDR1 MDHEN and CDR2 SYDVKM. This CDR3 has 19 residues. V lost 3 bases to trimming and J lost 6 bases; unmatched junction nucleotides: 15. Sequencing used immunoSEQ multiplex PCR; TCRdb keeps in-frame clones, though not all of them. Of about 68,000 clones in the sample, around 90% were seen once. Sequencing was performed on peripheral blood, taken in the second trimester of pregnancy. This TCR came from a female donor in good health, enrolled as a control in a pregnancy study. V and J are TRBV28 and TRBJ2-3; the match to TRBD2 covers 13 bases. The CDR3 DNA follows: TGTGCCAGCAGTTTTTGGAAAGCCGGGACTAGCGGGAACTGGGATACGCAGTATTTT. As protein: CASSFWKAGTSGNWDTQYF.